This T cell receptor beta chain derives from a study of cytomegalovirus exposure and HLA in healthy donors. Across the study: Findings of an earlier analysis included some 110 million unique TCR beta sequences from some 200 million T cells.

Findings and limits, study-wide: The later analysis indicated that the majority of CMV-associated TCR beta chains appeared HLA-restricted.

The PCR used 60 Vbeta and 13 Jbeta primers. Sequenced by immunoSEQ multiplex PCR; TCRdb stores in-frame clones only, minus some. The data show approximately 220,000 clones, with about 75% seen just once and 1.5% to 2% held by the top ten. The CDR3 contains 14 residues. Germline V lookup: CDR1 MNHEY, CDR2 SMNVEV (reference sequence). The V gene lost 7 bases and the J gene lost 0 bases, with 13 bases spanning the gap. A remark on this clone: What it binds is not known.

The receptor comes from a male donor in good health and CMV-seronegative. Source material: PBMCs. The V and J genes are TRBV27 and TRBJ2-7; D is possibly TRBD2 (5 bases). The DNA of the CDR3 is TGTGCCAGCAAAACCCTCCGGGGCTCCTACGAGCAGTACTTC. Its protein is CASKTLRGSYEQYF.